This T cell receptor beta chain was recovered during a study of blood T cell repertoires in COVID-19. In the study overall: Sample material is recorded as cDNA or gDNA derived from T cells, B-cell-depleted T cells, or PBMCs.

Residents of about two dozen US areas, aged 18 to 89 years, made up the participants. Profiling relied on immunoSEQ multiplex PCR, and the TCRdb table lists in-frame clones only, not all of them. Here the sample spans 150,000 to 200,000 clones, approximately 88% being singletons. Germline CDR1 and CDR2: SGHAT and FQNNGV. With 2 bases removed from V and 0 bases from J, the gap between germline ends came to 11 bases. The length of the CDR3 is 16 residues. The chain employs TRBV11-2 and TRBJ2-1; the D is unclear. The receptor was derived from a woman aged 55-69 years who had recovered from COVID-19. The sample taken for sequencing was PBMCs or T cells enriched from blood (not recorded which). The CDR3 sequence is CASSLSAAGSYNEQFF. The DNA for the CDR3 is TGTGCCAGCAGCTTATCTGCGGCCGGCTCCTACAATGAGCAGTTCTTC.